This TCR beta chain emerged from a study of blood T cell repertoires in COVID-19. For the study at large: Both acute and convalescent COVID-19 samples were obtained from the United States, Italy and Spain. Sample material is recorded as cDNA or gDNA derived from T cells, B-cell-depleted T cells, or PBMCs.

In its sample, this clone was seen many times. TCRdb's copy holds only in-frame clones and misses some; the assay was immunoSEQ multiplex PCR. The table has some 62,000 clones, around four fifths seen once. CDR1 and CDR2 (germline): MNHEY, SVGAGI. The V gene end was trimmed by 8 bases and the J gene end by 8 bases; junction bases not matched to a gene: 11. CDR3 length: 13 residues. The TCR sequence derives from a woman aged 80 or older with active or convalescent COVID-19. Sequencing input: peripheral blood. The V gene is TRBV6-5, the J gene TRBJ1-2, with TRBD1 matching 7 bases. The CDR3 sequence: CASSGRGSLGYTF. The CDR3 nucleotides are TGTGCCAGCTCTGGCAGGGGGAGCCTAGGCTACACCTTC.